The entry that follows covers one TCR beta chain sequence. Libraries were prepared by immunoSEQ multiplex PCR; TCRdb keeps only in-frame clonotypes and omits some of them. Seen here are over 150,000 clones, 90% to 95% observed once, and the top ten hold 1.2% to 1.5%. This sample was taken from a study of control samples from healthy donors and cancer patients. The CDR3 covers 15 residues. The germline V gene has CDR1 SEHNR and CDR2 FQNEAQ (reference sequence). Trimming took 8 bases from V and 0 from J, leaving 14 bases between them. The sequencing sample was made of blood. V is TRBV7-9 and J is TRBJ2-1; no clear D gene. The origin of this receptor is a woman under 30 in good health. This CDR3 is CASESVPPSYNEQFF. DNA for the CDR3: TGTGCCAGCGAGAGCGTACCACCCTCCTACAATGAGCAGTTCTTC.